Presented here are 16 T cell receptor beta chains from one specimen sequenced in a study of CD4 T cells in relation to SARS-CoV-2 and coronaviruses (dated by TCRdb to about 2021). Receptor libraries were prepared by the immunoSEQ multiplex PCR assay. In its TCRdb copy, this immuneACCESS table keeps in-frame sequences only and misses some clones. Where compared with another copy, unresolved V genes explain less than half of these, and the others have no known cause. This sample is represented by around 29,000 clones; around three quarters of them were singletons. The ten largest clones represent roughly 14% of the sample. CD4+ T cells from unexposed donors were collected before the COVID-19 pandemic (2011-2018). After less than 13 days of culture, CD4+ T cells were isolated with the EasySep CD4+ T cell isolation kit. No cognate antigen is known for these TCRs. The sample consisted of CD4+ T cells from PBMCs, cultured in vitro. The receptors were gathered from a human donor in good health.

The chain recombines TRBV5-6 with TRBJ2-5; perhaps TRBD2 as D (6 bases). There are 15 residues in the CDR3. The V gene's germline CDR1 is SGHDT and CDR2 YYEEEE. Trimming shortened V by 0 bases and J by 5 bases, and 14 bases separated the two germline ends. The CDR3 bases are TGTGCCAGCAGCTTGGTACAGGCGGGGACGGAGACCCAGTACTTC. Its translation: CASSLVQAGTETQYF.

The V and J genes are TRBV6-5 and TRBJ2-7; TRBD1 matches 8 bases. The CDR3 runs 12 residues. V was pared by 5 bases and J by 7 bases, with 4 bases of the junction left unmatched. Germline CDR1 MNHEY, CDR2 SVGAGI. CDR3 in amino acids: CASSQGAGEQYF. The CDR3 DNA follows: TGTGCCAGCAGTCAGGGGGCTGGAGAGCAGTACTTC.

The chain has TRBV15 and TRBJ1-2; 9 bases are shared with TRBD1. This CDR3 comprises 14 residues. After removal of 4 bases from V and 2 bases from J, the junction contained 2 bases not matched to a gene. Germline loops: CDR1 LNHNV, CDR2 YYDKDF (reference sequence). The CDR3 loop reads CATSTGTGNYGYTF. The CDR3 nucleotides are TGTGCCACCAGCACCGGGACAGGGAACTATGGCTACACCTTC.

There are a few counts of this clone. V and J are TRBV18 and TRBJ2-2; D not certain. Germline assignment: CDR1 KGHSH and CDR2 LQKENI. The CDR3 consists of 15 residues. V shed 6 bases and J shed 3 bases, with 14 bases lying between them. CDR3 sequence: CASSPFDTHTGELFF. The CDR3 DNA reads TGTGCCAGCTCCCCTTTTGACACTCACACCGGGGAGCTGTTTTTT.

This chain links TRBV19 with TRBJ1-6, with 8 nucleotides matching TRBD1. The CDR3 extends over 15 amino acids. V lost 4 bases to trimming and J lost 7 bases; unmatched junction nucleotides: 6. The germline CDR1 and CDR2 sequences are LNHDA and SQIVND (reference sequence). DNA for the CDR3: TGTGCCAGTAGTACAACGGGACAGGCCAATTCACCCCTCCACTTT. Translating it yields CASSTTGQANSPLHF.

The chain employs TRBV9 and TRBJ1-2, with a weak D call TRBD1 (6 bases). The CDR3 is made up of 13 amino acids. The germline V and J ends were trimmed by 3 bases and 7 bases, with 13 bases remaining between them. The germline V gene has CDR1 SGDLS and CDR2 YYNGEE. CDR3 bases: TGTGCCAGCAGCGATCGGGACATGGGTGGCTACACCTTC. Translation gives CASSDRDMGGYTF.

This sequence joins TRBV7-8 and TRBJ1-2, with D possibly TRBD1 on 5 matching bases. Between the trimmed V and J ends, which lost 5 bases and 9 bases, there was a span of 13 bases. Germline CDR1 and CDR2: SGHVS and FQNEAQ. There are 12 residues in the CDR3. CDR3 residues: CASSPGMESYTF. DNA of the CDR3: TGTGCCAGCAGCCCAGGGATGGAGAGCTACACCTTC.

V and J are TRBV6-5 and TRBJ1-1, with 7 bases that match TRBD1. The germline gives CDR1 MNHEY, CDR2 SVGAGI. This CDR3 has 13 amino acids. Trimming cost V 6 bases and J 5 bases; bases outside gene matches: 6. CDR3 DNA: TGTGCCAGCAGCTCGACAGGGCGGACTGAAGCTTTCTTT. Its protein product is CASSSTGRTEAFF.

The CDR3 reads CASSRDRAGNTIYF. As DNA, the CDR3 is TGTGCCAGCAGTCGGGACAGGGCTGGAAACACCATATATTTT. V gene TRBV6-5 combines with J gene TRBJ1-3, with TRBD1 matching 9 bases. Germline lookup yields CDR1 MNHEY and CDR2 SVGAGI. V was pared by 5 bases and J by 2 bases, with 1 base of the junction left unmatched. This CDR3 comprises 14 residues.

The rearrangement links TRBV6-5 to TRBJ1-4; possibly TRBD1 for D (5 bases). The CDR3 has 14 amino acids. CDR1 and CDR2 (germline): MNHEY, SVGAGI. V dropped 9 bases and J dropped 0 bases, with 11 bases sitting between them. The CDR3 nucleotides read TGTGCCAGTTCCAGGGAAACAACTAATGAAAAACTGTTTTTT. Its protein product is CASSRETTNEKLFF.

The chain employs TRBV29-1 and TRBJ2-5, with D perhaps matching TRBD1 (5 bases). The germline V and J ends were trimmed by 0 bases and 5 bases, with 19 bases remaining between them. Germline V CDR1 and CDR2: SQVTM, ANQGSEA. CDR3 length equals 16 residues. In nucleotides, the CDR3 is TGCAGCGTTGAAGATCGGCACAGGATCCCATTCGAGACCCAGTACTTC. This encodes CSVEDRHRIPFETQYF. The full variable domain, completed using reference TRBV29-1 and TRBJ2-5, is SAVISQKPSRDICQRGTSLTIQCQVDSQVTMMFWYRQQPGQSLTLIATANQGSEATYESGFVIDKFPISRPNLTFSTLTVSNMSPEDSSIYLCSVEDRHRIPFETQYFGPGTRLLVL.

CDR3: CSVGAVVGAEAFF. The DNA for the CDR3 is TGCAGCGTTGGAGCTGTTGTAGGGGCGGAAGCTTTCTTT. The chain is built from TRBV29-1 and TRBJ1-1, with a tentative D call TRBD1 (5 bases). The CDR3 covers 13 residues. CDR1 is SQVTM and CDR2 is ANQGSEA in the germline V gene. V dropped 4 bases and J dropped 8 bases, with 17 bases sitting between them.

The V gene is TRBV6-5, the J gene TRBJ2-7; D could derive from TRBD1 or TRBD2 (5 bases each). This CDR3 has 14 residues. V was cut by 2 bases and J by 4 bases, with 12 bases left in between. Germline CDR1 is MNHEY and CDR2 is SVGAGI. The chain's CDR3 is CASSYDPGTYEQYF. CDR3 sequence (DNA): TGTGCCAGCAGTTACGATCCGGGGACGTACGAGCAGTACTTC.

This clone appeared once. This chain uses TRBV29-1 with TRBJ2-2; D is uncertain. The V gene's germline CDR1 is SQVTM and CDR2 ANQGSEA. The V end lost 5 bases, the J end lost 0 bases, and 22 bases lay between the germline ends. The CDR3 sequence is 18 residues long. This chain's CDR3 is CSVTPGPLNGANTGELFF. The DNA of the CDR3 is TGCAGCGTTACACCGGGTCCCCTAAACGGCGCGAACACCGGGGAGCTGTTTTTT.

This clone is a singleton in its sample. The chain joins TRBV5-1 to TRBJ2-2, with TRBD2 matching 11 bases. The V gene's germline CDR1 is SGHRS and CDR2 YFSETQ. The ends lost 0 bases at V and 4 bases at J; junction bases unmatched: 2. The CDR3 length is 16 residues. DNA of the CDR3: TGCGCCAGCAGCTTGGACCTAGCGGGGGGCACCGGGGAGCTGTTTTTT. It yields the protein CASSLDLAGGTGELFF. The full variable domain, with the rest looked up from reference TRBV5-1 and TRBJ2-2, is KAGVTQTPRYLIKTRGQQVTLSCSPISGHRSVSWYQQTPGQGLQFLFEYFSETQRNKGNFPGRFSGRQFSNSRSEMNVSTLELGDSALYLCASSLDLAGGTGELFFGEGSRLTVL.

This rearrangement joins TRBV7-9 to TRBJ2-2, with TRBD2 matching over 8 bases. The ends lost 2 bases at V and 2 bases at J; junction bases unmatched: 4. Germline lookup yields CDR1 SEHNR and CDR2 FQNEAQ (reference sequence). The CDR3 length is 16 residues. CDR3 coding DNA: TGTGCCAGCAGCTTAATCGGGAGGGTTAACACCGGGGAGCTGTTTTTT. It translates to CASSLIGRVNTGELFF.